This passage covers 14 T cell receptor beta chains from one sample sequenced in a study of T cells after posttransplantation cyclophosphamide (TCRdb year 2016). The control group consisted of roughly 10 patients who received myeloablative marrow transplants with methotrexate plus a calcineurin inhibitor and who were sampled 1 year after transplant. Receptor libraries were prepared by the immunoSEQ multiplex PCR assay. TCRdb provides this immuneACCESS table in a form limited to in-frame rearrangements. Some clones are lacking; in checked studies, under half of them reflect an unresolved V gene, and why the rest are absent is not known. Present in this sample are about 22,000 clones, roughly 90% of which were seen just once. The top ten clonotypes cover 8.2% of the sample. Sequenced material: PBMCs, taken after an allogeneic stem cell transplant with a calcineurin inhibitor and methotrexate. The receptors derive from a female patient in her fifties who received an allogeneic stem cell transplant from an unrelated donor, was CMV-positive, and had chronic GVHD only. Following transplantation, part of the T cell population may be supplied by the graft donor rather than the patient.

The rearrangement joins TRBV5-8 to TRBJ2-7, with TRBD2 as a possible D gene (6 bases). The CDR3 length is 13 residues. V lost 4 bases and J lost 3, with 11 bases in between. The V gene's germline CDR1 is SGHTS and CDR2 YDEGEE. The CDR3 is CASSQLEGYEQYF. CDR3 nucleotide sequence: TGTGCCAGCAGCCAACTGGAGGGCTACGAGCAGTACTTC.

This rearrangement joins TRBV9 to TRBJ1-3; 8 bases are a match to TRBD1. CDR1 SGDLS and CDR2 YYNGEE come from the germline V gene. The CDR3 extends over 18 amino acids. V lost 0 bases to trimming and J lost 4 bases; unmatched junction nucleotides: 12. CDR3 sequence: CASSVAPRTGTGGNTIYF. DNA for the CDR3: TGTGCCAGCAGCGTAGCCCCCAGGACCGGGACAGGAGGAAACACCATATATTTT.

V is TRBV20-1 and J is TRBJ2-5; D is undetermined. CDR3 length equals 11 residues. V lost 1 base, J lost 11 bases, and 11 bases lay in between. CDR1 is DFQATT, CDR2 SNEGSKA, per germline (reference sequence). CDR3 residues: CSARGESEQYF. The CDR3 nucleotides read TGCAGTGCTAGAGGTGAGAGTGAGCAGTACTTC.

CDR3 residues: CASSVTLAGGPPDTQYF. CDR3 coding DNA: TGTGCCAGCAGCGTCACACTAGCGGGAGGGCCCCCAGATACGCAGTATTTT. The chain recombines TRBV9 with TRBJ2-3; 13 nucleotides line up with TRBD2. V was clipped by 2 bases and J by 4 bases; unmatched bases: 7. This CDR3 has 17 residues. Germline V gene lookup returns CDR1 SGDLS and CDR2 YYNGEE. Filled out from reference TRBV9 and TRBJ2-3, the complete variable domain reads DSGVTQTPKHLITATGQRVTLRCSPRSGDLSVYWYQQSLDQGLQFLIQYYNGEERAKGNILERFSAQQFPDLHSELNLSSLELGDSALYFCASSVTLAGGPPDTQYFGPGTRLTVL.

The V call is TRBV5-1, the J call TRBJ1-2, with 7 bases that match TRBD1. The CDR3 consists of 15 residues. Germline V gene lookup returns CDR1 SGHRS and CDR2 YFSETQ. The V and J ends lost 5 bases and 4 bases, in that order; junction bases with no gene match: 11. CDR3 residues: CASRLNRDSSYGYTF. Here the CDR3 DNA reads TGCGCCAGCAGGTTGAACCGGGACAGCAGCTATGGCTACACCTTC.

The chain has TRBV9 and TRBJ1-6; TRBD1 might be the D (6 bases). There are 15 residues in the CDR3. The ends were cut back, 0 bases at V and 7 bases at J, with 11 bases in the middle. Germline CDR1 and CDR2: SGDLS and YYNGEE. CDR3 nucleotides: TGTGCCAGCAGCGTAGAGGGGGGGCTAAATTCACCCCTCCACTTT. Amino acid sequence: CASSVEGGLNSPLHF.

The gene calls are TRBV5-1 and TRBJ1-2, with D possibly being TRBD1 (5 bases). The CDR3 sequence is 15 residues long. Germline values: CDR1 SGHRS, CDR2 YFSETQ. With 0 bases removed from V and 2 bases from J, the gap between germline ends came to 11 bases. The DNA of the CDR3 is TGCGCCAGCAGCTTGGGGGGCAGTATCAACTATGGCTACACCTTC. Translated: CASSLGGSINYGYTF.

CDR3 loop: CASSRDRPVVGELFF. The CDR3 region has the DNA TGTGCCAGCAGCAGGGACAGGCCCGTAGTCGGGGAGCTGTTTTTT. The chain uses TRBV5-4 and TRBJ2-2; 8 bases match TRBD1. J lost 7 bases, V lost 4 bases, and 9 bases had no gene match. Germline V gives CDR1 SGHNT, CDR2 YYREEE (reference sequence). The CDR3 has 15 residues.

The rearrangement links TRBV12-5 to TRBJ2-3; D gene ambiguous. Germline V gene data show CDR1 as LGHNT and CDR2 as FRNRAP. The CDR3 sequence is 13 residues long. Trimming stripped 1 base from V and 6 bases from J, with 8 bases between. CDR3 region: CASGLEKADTQYF. Here the CDR3 DNA reads TGTGCTAGTGGTTTGGAGAAAGCGGATACGCAGTATTTT.

The genes are TRBV5-1 and TRBJ2-3, with D tentatively TRBD1 (5 bases). The CDR3 covers 16 residues. The ends were cut back, 0 bases at V and 3 bases at J, with 14 bases in the middle. Germline-derived CDR1 and CDR2 are SGHRS and YFSETQ. In DNA, the CDR3 is TGCGCCAGCAGCTTGGCCGGGTCAGGGTCTACAGATACGCAGTATTTT. This gives the protein CASSLAGSGSTDTQYF.

The sample holds a few counts of this clone. In DNA, the CDR3 is TGTGCCATCCGACAGGGATCCTACGAGCAGTACTTC. Encoded protein: CAIRQGSYEQYF. The rearrangement links TRBV10-3 to TRBJ2-7; TRBD1 agrees at 7 bases. The CDR3 runs to 12 residues. The J segment lost 1 base and the V segment lost 8 bases, leaving 2 bases of the junction unmatched. The germline V gene encodes CDR1 ENHRY and CDR2 SYGVKD.

On this clone itself: Other DNA sequences in the same sample also yield this CDR3. This chain uses TRBV27 with TRBJ2-7; 8 bases agree with TRBD2. CDR1 and CDR2 (germline): MNHEY, SMNVEV (reference sequence). The CDR3 sequence is 16 residues long. V dropped 6 bases and J dropped 2; count of bases not matched to a gene: 12. CDR3 region: CASSLIGLAGAYEQYF. DNA of the CDR3: TGTGCCAGCAGCTTAATCGGGCTAGCGGGCGCCTACGAGCAGTACTTC.

This rearrangement joins TRBV5-7 to TRBJ1-1, with TRBD1 matching over 7 bases. TRBV5-7 is known as an ORF, though its function is uncertain. The V and J ends lost 0 bases and 4 bases, in that order; junction bases with no gene match: 9. The CDR3 spans 16 residues. CDR3 sequence (DNA): TGTGCCAGCAGCTTGGCCAGAGACAGGGTGGCCACTGAAGCTTTCTTT. It yields the protein CASSLARDRVATEAFF.

This clone was counted once. The chain has TRBV18 and TRBJ2-5; no reliable D call. Germline values: CDR1 KGHSH, CDR2 LQKENI. CDR3 size: 15 residues. With 1 base removed from V and 4 bases from J, the gap between germline ends came to 13 bases. CDR3 coding DNA: TGTGCCAGCTCACCACTTGCTTCGAGAGCAGAGACCCAGTACTTC. It yields the protein CASSPLASRAETQYF.